This passage covers 22 T cell receptor beta chains from one sample sequenced in a study of cytomegalovirus exposure and HLA in healthy donors. The PCR had 60 Vbeta and 13 Jbeta primers. The method was immunoSEQ multiplex PCR; TCRdb's version includes in-frame clones alone and lacks a portion of them. The table lists about 140,000 clones, over 60% of them singletons, with 6.5% in the top ten. The specimen was PBMCs. These receptors were collected from a woman in her fifties or sixties in good health and CMV-seronegative.

This chain joins TRBV15 and TRBJ2-1; 7 bases agree with TRBD1. Looked up from germline, CDR1 is LNHNV and CDR2 is YYDKDF (reference sequence). The CDR3 consists of 17 residues. V trimming: 1 base; J trimming: 5 bases; junction bases outside the gene matches: 11. CDR3 region: CATSRGRRGTRNNEQFF. In DNA, the CDR3 is TGTGCCACCAGCAGAGGACGCAGGGGGACAAGGAACAATGAGCAGTTCTTC.

The rearrangement joins TRBV5-1 to TRBJ1-1; D is unclear. V shed 0 bases and J shed 7 bases, with 13 bases lying between them. The CDR3 loop spans 14 amino acids. Germline V gene lookup returns CDR1 SGHRS and CDR2 YFSETQ. CDR3 sequence (DNA): TGCGCCAGCAGCTTGGAAAGTTTCAGGAATGAAGCTTTCTTT. Translation: CASSLESFRNEAFF.

This clone occurred a few times. V is TRBV7-8 and J is TRBJ1-3; 7 nucleotides align to TRBD1. The junction had 5 bases not matched to a gene; V was cut back by 0 bases and J by 6 bases. The V gene's germline CDR1 is SGHVS and CDR2 FQNEAQ. The CDR3 consists of 15 residues. CDR3 residues: CASSLATGQQNTIYF. In nucleotides, the CDR3 is TGTGCCAGCAGCTTAGCCACGGGACAGCAAAACACCATATATTTT.

DNA of the CDR3: TGCGCCAGCAGCTTGCGGGGTCCACCTCAGGAGACCCAGTACTTC. Translation: CASSLRGPPQETQYF. The rearrangement uses TRBV5-1 and TRBJ2-5; a possible D gene is TRBD2 (5 bases). Germline values: CDR1 SGHRS, CDR2 YFSETQ. The CDR3 totals 15 residues. V lost 1 base, J lost 5 bases, and 15 bases lay in between. Variable domain in full (rest from reference TRBV5-1 and TRBJ2-5): KAGVTQTPRYLIKTRGQQVTLSCSPISGHRSVSWYQQTPGQGLQFLFEYFSETQRNKGNFPGRFSGRQFSNSRSEMNVSTLELGDSALYLCASSLRGPPQETQYFGPGTRLLVL.

The chain joins TRBV5-4 to TRBJ2-5, with 9 bases matching TRBD1. This CDR3 has 14 residues. After removal of 5 bases from V and 1 base from J, the junction contained 3 bases not matched to a gene. Germline V lookup: CDR1 SGHNT, CDR2 YYREEE (reference sequence). The CDR3 spells CASSKGQGQETQYF. The CDR3 region has the DNA TGTGCCAGCAGTAAGGGACAGGGCCAAGAGACCCAGTACTTC.

The chain links TRBV29-1 to TRBJ1-1; no clear D gene. Germline V gives CDR1 SQVTM, CDR2 ANQGSEA. The CDR3 has 13 residues. Trimming left V 4 bases short and J 1 base short, with 10 bases between. The CDR3 protein is CSVGGRSNTEAFF. CDR3 nucleotides: TGCAGCGTTGGTGGCAGGTCGAACACTGAAGCTTTCTTT.

The chain links TRBV4-1 to TRBJ2-7, with 8 bases matching TRBD1. Germline trimming cut 7 bases from V and 1 base from J; bases unmatched to any gene: 9. This CDR3 has 15 residues. CDR1 and CDR2 (germline): MGHRA, YSYEKL. In DNA, the CDR3 is TGCGCCAGCAACGGAGGACAGGGTAGTTCCTACGAGCAGTACTTC. Translated, it gives CASNGGQGSSYEQYF.

The chain couples TRBV19 to TRBJ2-7; 8 nucleotides match TRBD2. J gave up 6 bases and V 5 bases, and 3 bases lay outside the gene matches. Germline CDR1 reads LNHDA; CDR2 reads SQIVND (reference sequence). There are 12 residues in the CDR3. CDR3 sequence reads: CASSVAGGEQYF. The CDR3 DNA follows: TGTGCCAGTAGTGTCGCGGGAGGCGAGCAGTACTTC.

The rearrangement links TRBV10-3 to TRBJ2-7; tentative D call: TRBD2 (6 bases). Germline V lookup: CDR1 ENHRY, CDR2 SYGVKD. V lost 6 bases and J 6 bases, leaving 15 bases between the germline ends. The CDR3 spans 13 residues. CDR3 residues: CAISREQIGEQYF. The DNA of the CDR3 is TGTGCCATCAGCCGGGAGCAAATAGGCGAGCAGTACTTC.

The chain carries TRBV21-1 and TRBJ1-2; TRBD1 is the table's D call, not checked against the DNA. TRBV21-1 is described as a pseudogene. CDR3 length: 16 amino acids. CDR3 bases: TGTGCCAGCAGCAATGGGGGGGGGACAGGGGATTATGGCTACACCTTC. It encodes CASSNGGGTGDYGYTF.

The CDR3, as DNA: TGTGCCAGCAGTCAAGTCTCTCGGAGCAATCAGCCCCAGCATTTT. Translation gives CASSQVSRSNQPQHF. The chain joins TRBV2 to TRBJ1-5, with D hard to call. CDR3 length: 15 residues. The V end lost 5 bases, the J end lost 1 base, and 12 bases lay between the germline ends. Per the germline V gene, CDR1 is SNHLY and CDR2 is FYNNEI.

This clone was seen a few times. V usage is TRBV18 and J usage is TRBJ1-1, with 7 bases matching TRBD1. Looked up from germline, CDR1 is KGHSH and CDR2 is LQKENI. The V segment lost 3 bases and the J segment 11 bases; nucleotides outside the gene matches: 3. CDR3 size: 11 residues. The CDR3 nucleotides are TGTGCCAGCTCACCGGGGACAGATGCTTTCTTT. Its translation: CASSPGTDAFF.

V usage is TRBV29-1 and J usage is TRBJ2-7, with TRBD2 matching 7 bases. V gave up 4 bases and J gave up 4 bases; unmatched junction bases: 4. CDR1 and CDR2 from the germline V gene are SQVTM and ANQGSEA. The CDR3 has 12 residues. This CDR3 is CSVGPGRYEQYF. The CDR3 DNA sequence: TGCAGCGTTGGCCCCGGGAGGTACGAGCAGTACTTC.

The chain employs TRBV19 and TRBJ2-7; D gene uncertain. V shed 3 bases and J shed 2 bases, with 11 bases lying between them. Per germline, CDR1 LNHDA and CDR2 SQIVND (reference sequence). This CDR3 is 14 amino acids long. In nucleotides, the CDR3 is TGTGCCAGTAGTATTCGTGGCATACCCTACGAGCAGTACTTC. Amino acids: CASSIRGIPYEQYF.

The chain uses TRBV7-2 and TRBJ2-4; tentatively, D is TRBD2 (6 bases). There are 12 residues in the CDR3. Germline CDR1 SGHTA, CDR2 FQGNSA. Trimming removed 5 bases at V and 13 bases at J, with 15 bases between. CDR3 protein: CASSPQEGLQYF. In DNA form, the CDR3 reads TGTGCCAGCAGCCCTCAGGAGGGGCTCCAGTACTTC.

This clone was observed a few times. V usage is TRBV27 and J usage is TRBJ2-1; 10 bases are shared with TRBD1. The germline CDR1 and CDR2 sequences are MNHEY and SMNVEV (reference sequence). The CDR3 spans 17 residues. J gave up 9 bases and V 2 bases, and 13 bases lay outside the gene matches. This chain's CDR3 is CASSLGDRGLQLGEQFF. CDR3 bases: TGTGCCAGCAGTTTAGGGGACAGGGGACTCCAGCTGGGTGAGCAGTTCTTC.

This clone has more than one count but fewer than ten. This chain joins TRBV11-2 and TRBJ2-3, with 12 nucleotides matching TRBD2. The CDR3 contains 17 residues. The germline gives CDR1 SGHAT, CDR2 FQNNGV. V lost 5 bases to trimming and J lost 3 bases; unmatched junction nucleotides: 9. CDR3 sequence (DNA): TGTGCCAGCAGCCGATGGGCTAGCGGGGGGGAAACAGATACGCAGTATTTT. Its translation: CASSRWASGGETDTQYF.

This clone was picked up a small number of times. The CDR3 spells CASSSGLNSPLHF. The CDR3 coding sequence is TGTGCCAGCAGCTCCGGGTTGAATTCACCCCTCCACTTT. The rearrangement links TRBV6-6 to TRBJ1-6; D is ambiguous. V lost 6 bases, J lost 7 bases, and 10 bases lay in between. The CDR3 consists of 13 residues. Germline CDR1 MNHNY, CDR2 SVGAGI (reference sequence).

This clone showed up just once. This chain uses TRBV7-9 with TRBJ2-1; D is perhaps TRBD1 (6 bases). Germline-derived CDR1 and CDR2 are SEHNR and FQNEAQ (reference sequence). V lost 1 base and J lost 9, with 10 bases in between. There are 13 residues in the CDR3. CDR3 sequence reads: CASSLVLGGEQFF. In DNA form, the CDR3 reads TGTGCCAGCAGCTTAGTTCTAGGGGGTGAGCAGTTCTTC. Full variable domain (missing parts from reference TRBV7-9 and TRBJ2-1): DTGVSQNPRHKITKRGQNVTFRCDPISEHNRLYWYRQTLGQGPEFLTYFQNEAQLEKSRLLSDRFSAERPKGSFSTLEIQRTEQGDSAMYLCASSLVLGGEQFFGPGTRLTVL.

On this clone itself: The junction differs from germline at one of its ends, possibly a read error. The V call is TRBV4-3, the J call TRBJ1-1; D gene ambiguous. CDR1 is LGHNA, CDR2 YSLEER, per germline. The CDR3 contains 13 residues. The CDR3 DNA reads TGCGCCAGCAGTCAAGAAGGCGGGACTGAAGCTTTCTTT. This translates into CASSQEGGTEAFF.

This sequence joins TRBV27 and TRBJ2-3, with 11 positions matching TRBD1. J was trimmed by 3 bases and V by 4 bases; bases with no gene match: 6. Germline V lookup: CDR1 MNHEY, CDR2 SMNVEV (reference sequence). The CDR3 length is 16 residues. CDR3 sequence (DNA): TGTGCCAGCAGTTCAACCCGGGACAGGGGGACAGATACGCAGTATTTT. Protein sequence: CASSSTRDRGTDTQYF.

J is TRBJ1-5 and V is TRBV6-5, with D tentatively TRBD1 (6 bases). From germline, CDR1 is MNHEY and CDR2 SVGAGI. Deletions cut 5 bases from V and 4 bases from J, with 9 bases between. The CDR3 covers 13 residues. The chain's CDR3 is CASSETGNQPQHF. CDR3 in DNA: TGTGCCAGCAGTGAGACAGGAAATCAGCCCCAGCATTTT.